This T cell receptor beta chain originates from a study of PD-L1 blockade in urothelial cancer. Study context: Males with bladder-origin urothelial cancer made up about 85% of the 29 patients. Patients' histories included 0 to 3 prior chemotherapy regimens.

The germline CDR1 and CDR2 sequences are GTSNPN and SVGIG (reference sequence). J gave up 3 bases and V 6 bases, and 16 bases lay outside the gene matches. CDR3 length: 16 residues. TCRdb keeps only in-frame clones here, not all; method: immunoSEQ multiplex PCR. The data contain 100,000 or so clones, roughly nine tenths of them singletons. The chain has TRBV30 and TRBJ2-5; TRBD2 matches 7 bases. The clonotype originates from a woman of 80 years or more with urothelial cancer. The sequencing used PBMCs, collected around atezolizumab (anti-PD-L1) treatment. The CDR3, as DNA: TGTGCCTGCCTACCCCCCCCGGCGGGAGTAAAAGAGACCCAGTACTTC. As protein: CACLPPPAGVKETQYF.